In its sample, the clone carrying this T cell receptor beta chain was seen once. Its antigen is unknown. The data are from a study of siplizumab effects on memory and regulatory T cells. General study results and limits: For siplizumab cultures, the suppressive function of their proliferating Tregs was not confirmed. Siplizumab significantly lowered the alloreactive sequences that could be traced to unstimulated CD4+ memory cells. Naive T cell populations appeared to exhibit greater diversity than memory cells and appeared to be major alloresponse contributors.

TCRdb keeps only in-frame clones here, not all; method: immunoSEQ multiplex PCR. The data contain around 110,000 clones, around 94% of them seen just once; the ten biggest clones take up roughly 1.7%. Material for sequencing was non-Treg CD4+ T cells sorted from blood. This receptor was obtained from a human donor in good health.

The CDR3 is CASSPEAGPRANVLTF. The CDR3 DNA follows: TGTGCCAGCAGCCCTGAAGCGGGGCCCAGGGCCAACGTCCTGACTTTC. This rearrangement joins TRBV4-2 to TRBJ2-6; TRBD2 matches at 7 bases. The CDR3 is 16 amino acids. V lost 4 bases to trimming and J lost 5 bases; unmatched junction nucleotides: 8. Looked up from germline, CDR1 is LGHNA and CDR2 is YNFKEQ.